Listed here are 25 T cell receptor beta chains from one sample, sequenced in a study of STAT5B mutations in CD4+ large granular lymphocyte leukemia. Only in-frame clones appear in the TCRdb table, and some are missing; sequencing was by immunoSEQ multiplex PCR. The table shows 35,000 to 40,000 clones, with 85% occurring only once. Specimen: CD4+ T cells from blood buffy coats. The receptors come from a human donor in good health.

V and J are TRBV28 and TRBJ2-7; 9 positions match TRBD1. CDR3 size: 15 residues. After removal of 6 bases from V and 2 bases from J, the junction contained 8 bases not matched to a gene. CDR1 is MDHEN and CDR2 is SYDVKM in the germline V gene. The CDR3 DNA reads TGTGCCAGCAGCACACCGGGACAGGGAACCTACGAGCAGTACTTC. It translates to CASSTPGQGTYEQYF.

This clone was found a few times. The V gene is TRBV11-1, the J gene TRBJ1-4, with a tentative D call TRBD1 (6 bases). This CDR3 spans 13 amino acids. With 3 bases removed from V and 10 bases from J, the gap between germline ends came to 12 bases. From germline, CDR1 is SGHAT and CDR2 FQDESV (reference sequence). The chain's CDR3 is CASSFNREGKLFF. The DNA for the CDR3 is TGTGCCAGCAGCTTCAACAGGGAAGGAAAACTGTTTTTT.

This clone came up a few times. V and J are TRBV5-1 and TRBJ2-5; 12 nucleotides line up with TRBD1. Germline CDR1 and CDR2: SGHRS and YFSETQ. This CDR3 is built from 15 residues. The trim removed 5 bases at V and 2 bases at J, leaving 4 bases unmatched. The CDR3 is CASSGTGGIQETQYF. The DNA for the CDR3 is TGCGCCAGCAGTGGGACAGGGGGCATTCAAGAGACCCAGTACTTC.

The chain combines TRBV5-1 with TRBJ1-3, with D possibly being TRBD1 (5 bases). Germline-derived CDR1 and CDR2 are SGHRS and YFSETQ. The CDR3 covers 15 residues. V was cut by 0 bases and J by 0 bases, with 7 bases left in between. The CDR3 bases are TGCGCCAGCAGCTTGGGGGGGACCTCTGGAAACACCATATATTTT. Amino acid sequence: CASSLGGTSGNTIYF.

The chain is built from TRBV4-2 and TRBJ1-5; TRBD1 aligns across 7 bases. Per germline, CDR1 LGHNA and CDR2 YNFKEQ. This CDR3 has 15 residues. The junction had 3 bases not matched to a gene; V was cut back by 4 bases and J by 0 bases. CDR3 DNA: TGTGCCAGCAGCCTACGACAGGGTAGCAATCAGCCCCAGCATTTT. This gives the protein CASSLRQGSNQPQHF.

The chain employs TRBV7-9 and TRBJ2-5; TRBD1 matches 9 bases. V dropped 5 bases and J dropped 2; count of bases not matched to a gene: 9. The germline gives CDR1 SEHNR, CDR2 FQNEAQ (reference sequence). There are 16 residues in the CDR3. In DNA, the CDR3 is TGTGCCAGCAGCCCCTCCGGGACAGGGTTACAAGAGACCCAGTACTTC. Translating gives CASSPSGTGLQETQYF. Variable domain in full (rest from reference TRBV7-9 and TRBJ2-5): DTGVSQNPRHKITKRGQNVTFRCDPISEHNRLYWYRQTLGQGPEFLTYFQNEAQLEKSRLLSDRFSAERPKGSFSTLEIQRTEQGDSAMYLCASSPSGTGLQETQYFGPGTRLLVL.

The rearrangement uses TRBV7-3 and TRBJ2-6; D remains unclear. This CDR3 contains 15 residues. Trimming left V 0 bases short and J 2 bases short, with 5 bases between. The V gene's germline CDR1 is SGHTA and CDR2 FQGTGA. In DNA form, the CDR3 reads TGTGCCAGCAGCTTAACTTTGACTGGGGCCAACGTCCTGACTTTC. Protein product: CASSLTLTGANVLTF.

The chain employs TRBV5-6 and TRBJ2-2; D is uncertain. CDR3 length equals 15 residues. Trimming took off 1 base at V and 0 bases at J, with 7 bases between the two ends. Germline CDR1 is SGHDT and CDR2 is YYEEEE. The CDR3 region is CASSLWSSNTGELFF. In DNA, the CDR3 is TGTGCCAGCAGCTTGTGGAGCTCGAACACCGGGGAGCTGTTTTTT.

The chain recombines TRBV29-1 with TRBJ2-5; D is undetermined. The CDR3 is made up of 12 amino acids. Between the trimmed V and J ends, which lost 4 bases and 4 bases, there was a span of 10 bases. Germline CDR1 and CDR2: SQVTM and ANQGSEA. Written as DNA, the CDR3 is TGCAGCGTTGTTTCGTTGGGAGAGACCCAGTACTTC. This gives the protein CSVVSLGETQYF.

The rearrangement joins TRBV6-1 to TRBJ2-1, with D uncertain. The V and J ends lost 3 bases and 9 bases respectively, with 15 bases between them. Germline V gene lookup returns CDR1 MNHNS and CDR2 SASEGT. The CDR3 runs to 14 residues. The CDR3 reads CASSEFHPVGEQFF. Written as DNA, the CDR3 is TGTGCCAGCAGTGAGTTCCACCCGGTGGGTGAGCAGTTCTTC.

The V gene is TRBV18, the J gene TRBJ1-3; D not resolved. The CDR3 totals 17 residues. Looked up from germline, CDR1 is KGHSH and CDR2 is LQKENI. V was cut by 3 bases and J by 0 bases, with 15 bases left in between. The CDR3 nucleotides read TGTGCCAGCTCACCGTTGGGGAGACCAACCTCTGGAAACACCATATATTTT. Residues: CASSPLGRPTSGNTIYF. The full variable domain, in which reference TRBV18 and TRBJ1-3 provide the parts outside the CDR3, is NAGVMQNPRHLVRRRGQEARLRCSPMKGHSHVYWYRQLPEEGLKFMVYLQKENIIDESGMPKERFSAEFPKEGPSILRIQQVVRGDSAAYFCASSPLGRPTSGNTIYFGEGSWLTVV.

This chain joins TRBV19 and TRBJ2-3, with D possibly called TRBD1 or TRBD2 (5 bases each). Trimming cost V 3 bases and J 1 base, with 11 bases left between them. This CDR3 region has 15 residues. Germline V gene data show CDR1 as LNHDA and CDR2 as SQIVND (reference sequence). The CDR3 loop reads CASSIGTVRTDTQYF. The CDR3 coding sequence is TGTGCCAGTAGTATCGGGACGGTCCGCACAGATACGCAGTATTTT.

This clone was seen a handful of times. This chain uses TRBV18 with TRBJ1-5; D may be TRBD1 (5 bases). The CDR3 extends over 14 amino acids. The V end lost 1 base, the J end lost 5 bases, and 9 bases lay between the germline ends. Germline V gives CDR1 KGHSH, CDR2 LQKENI. CDR3 sequence reads: CASSPLGQDQPQHF. The CDR3 DNA is TGTGCCAGCTCACCACTGGGGCAGGATCAGCCCCAGCATTTT. Full variable domain (missing parts from reference TRBV18 and TRBJ1-5): NAGVMQNPRHLVRRRGQEARLRCSPMKGHSHVYWYRQLPEEGLKFMVYLQKENIIDESGMPKERFSAEFPKEGPSILRIQQVVRGDSAAYFCASSPLGQDQPQHFGDGTRLSIL.

The chain carries TRBV21-1 and TRBJ1-2. TRBV21-1 is described as a pseudogene. This CDR3 spans 16 amino acids. CDR3 nucleotides: TGTGCCAGCAGCAAAGAGATAGAGGGGCCTAACTATGGCTACACCTTC. Translation gives CASSKEIEGPNYGYTF.

The rearrangement joins TRBV6-5 to TRBJ1-1; TRBD1 agrees at 7 bases. Per germline, CDR1 MNHEY and CDR2 SVGAGI. The CDR3 contains 14 residues. The trim removed 5 bases at V and 7 bases at J, leaving 10 bases unmatched. CDR3 region: CASSETGPQSEAFF. The CDR3, as DNA: TGTGCCAGCAGTGAGACAGGGCCGCAAAGTGAAGCTTTCTTT.

The chain has TRBV18 and TRBJ2-1; 8 bases are shared with TRBD2. V shed 2 bases, J shed 4 bases, and the junction held 4 bases outside the gene matches. The germline V gene has CDR1 KGHSH and CDR2 LQKENI. The CDR3 runs to 15 residues. CDR3 bases: TGTGCCAGCTCACCATCCGGGACTAGTTACAATGAGCAGTTCTTC. It yields the protein CASSPSGTSYNEQFF.

This chain joins TRBV9 and TRBJ1-3; the D is unclear. The V end was cut by 0 bases, the J end by 7 bases, with 11 bases between. CDR1 and CDR2 (germline): SGDLS, YYNGEE. The CDR3 is 14 residues long. This CDR3 is CASSVGIAGNTIYF. The DNA of the CDR3 is TGTGCCAGCAGCGTAGGGATCGCGGGGAACACCATATATTTT.

This chain connects TRBV7-9 to TRBJ1-1; D is uncertain. This CDR3 contains 15 residues. The V gene lost 5 bases and the J gene lost 1 base, with 14 bases spanning the gap. Per germline, CDR1 SEHNR and CDR2 FQNEAQ (reference sequence). CDR3 protein: CASSNLQIWNTEAFF. In DNA, the CDR3 is TGTGCCAGCAGCAACCTACAGATCTGGAACACTGAAGCTTTCTTT.

This rearrangement joins TRBV6-1 to TRBJ1-3, with D perhaps TRBD1 (5 bases). The ends were cut back, 4 bases at V and 0 bases at J, with 13 bases in the middle. The CDR3 is 16 residues long. The germline CDR1 and CDR2 sequences are MNHNS and SASEGT. CDR3 bases: TGTGCCAGCAGTGGACCGGGGACGGTCTCTGGAAACACCATATATTTT. This translates into CASSGPGTVSGNTIYF.

The chain couples TRBV5-1 to TRBJ2-7, with D maybe TRBD1 (6 bases). CDR1 and CDR2 (germline): SGHRS, YFSETQ. The CDR3 has 14 amino acids. V lost 2 bases to trimming and J lost 2 bases, with 11 bases between them. The CDR3 protein is CASSLRTDPYEQYF. The CDR3 DNA is TGCGCCAGCAGCTTACGGACAGATCCCTACGAGCAGTACTTC. Full variable domain (outside the CDR3, taken from reference TRBV5-1 and TRBJ2-7): KAGVTQTPRYLIKTRGQQVTLSCSPISGHRSVSWYQQTPGQGLQFLFEYFSETQRNKGNFPGRFSGRQFSNSRSEMNVSTLELGDSALYLCASSLRTDPYEQYFGPGTRLTVT.

This clone appeared a few times. This rearrangement joins TRBV6-5 to TRBJ1-1, with D unclear. This CDR3 comprises 16 residues. The V gene lost 0 bases and the J gene lost 5 bases, with 16 bases spanning the gap. Germline CDR1 and CDR2: MNHEY and SVGAGI. CDR3: CASSYSAPGWITEAFF. The CDR3 DNA follows: TGTGCCAGCAGTTACTCTGCACCAGGTTGGATTACTGAAGCTTTCTTT.

This clone was picked up a small number of times. This chain connects TRBV4-2 to TRBJ1-4; D not resolved. Trimming took 4 bases from V and 8 from J, leaving 14 bases between them. Germline-derived CDR1 and CDR2 are LGHNA and YNFKEQ. The CDR3 is 14 amino acids. The CDR3 reads CASSLIRFGEKLFF. Written as DNA, the CDR3 is TGTGCCAGCAGCCTCATCCGGTTCGGGGAAAAACTGTTTTTT.

V and J are TRBV18 and TRBJ1-4; the match to TRBD1 covers 7 bases. The CDR3 runs 15 residues. With 3 bases clipped from V and 7 bases from J, the junction kept 8 bases outside the gene matches. In germline, CDR1 is KGHSH, CDR2 LQKENI. CDR3 region: CASSPGDRRFEKLFF. DNA of the CDR3: TGTGCCAGCTCACCGGGGGACAGAAGGTTTGAAAAACTGTTTTTT.

The chain carries TRBV5-4 and TRBJ1-6; unclear D gene. From germline, CDR1 is SGHNT and CDR2 YYREEE (reference sequence). The length of the CDR3 is 14 residues. The ends were cut back, 3 bases at V and 5 bases at J, with 9 bases in the middle. In DNA form, the CDR3 reads TGTGCCAGCAGCTCACACACCGATAATTCACCCCTCCACTTT. It translates to CASSSHTDNSPLHF.

This rearrangement joins TRBV9 to TRBJ2-7; no reliable D call. With 2 bases removed from V and 6 bases from J, the gap between germline ends came to 21 bases. Germline V lookup: CDR1 SGDLS, CDR2 YYNGEE. The CDR3 spans 16 residues. CDR3: CASSVGPSGPGGEQYF. The CDR3 DNA sequence: TGTGCCAGCAGCGTGGGCCCGTCGGGCCCAGGCGGCGAGCAGTACTTC.